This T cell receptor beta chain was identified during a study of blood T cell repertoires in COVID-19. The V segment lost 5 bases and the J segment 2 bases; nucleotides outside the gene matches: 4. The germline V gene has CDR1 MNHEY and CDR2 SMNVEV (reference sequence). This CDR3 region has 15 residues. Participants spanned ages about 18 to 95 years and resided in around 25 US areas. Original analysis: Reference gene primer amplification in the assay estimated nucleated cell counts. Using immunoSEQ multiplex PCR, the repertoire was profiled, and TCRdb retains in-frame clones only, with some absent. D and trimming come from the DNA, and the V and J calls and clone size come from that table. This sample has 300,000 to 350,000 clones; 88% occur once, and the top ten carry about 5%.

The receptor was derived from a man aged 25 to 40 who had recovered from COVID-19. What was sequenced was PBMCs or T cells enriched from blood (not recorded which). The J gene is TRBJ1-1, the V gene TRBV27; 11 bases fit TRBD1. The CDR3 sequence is CASSPWTGGNTEAFF. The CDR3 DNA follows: TGTGCCAGCAGTCCGTGGACAGGGGGCAACACTGAAGCTTTCTTT.